The sequence of this T cell receptor beta chain was determined in a study of blood T cell repertoires in COVID-19. Study background: Acute-phase and convalescent COVID-19 samples originated in the United States, Italy and Spain. Sample material is recorded as cDNA or gDNA derived from T cells, B-cell-depleted T cells, or PBMCs.

Methods used by the authors: Amplification of reference gene primers was used by the study to estimate nucleated cell counts. Produced via immunoSEQ multiplex PCR; TCRdb's table is partial and in-frame only. V, J and clone size were drawn from that table, and D and trimming were deduced from the DNA. The sample has around 150,000 clones; more than 75% are singletons. A single count supports this clone. The receptor was derived from a man younger than 35 with acute or convalescent COVID-19. The sample taken for sequencing was peripheral blood.

CDR3 in DNA: TGTGCCAGCAGCCAAGACAGGGAAGATGGCTACACCTTC. It yields the protein CASSQDREDGYTF. The rearrangement uses TRBV4-2 and TRBJ1-2; tentatively, D is TRBD1 (5 bases). The V end lost 0 bases, the J end lost 6 bases, and 8 bases lay between the germline ends. This CDR3 contains 13 residues. The V gene's germline CDR1 is LGHNA and CDR2 YNFKEQ.